This T cell receptor (beta chain) is from a study of Ad26.COV2.S vaccination and SARS-CoV-2 variants. The method was immunoSEQ multiplex PCR; TCRdb's version includes in-frame clones alone and lacks a portion of them. The repertoire holds under 400,000 clones, more than 75% seen once, with roughly 3.2% in the top ten. Trimming left V 1 base short and J 2 bases short, with 6 bases between. The germline V gene encodes CDR1 SGHNT and CDR2 YYREEE (reference sequence). This CDR3 has 14 amino acids. Treatment here: approximately 18 received Ad26.COV2.S at low or high dose, single or two shots; roughly five received placebo; per-sample allocation not given. Specimen acquisition occurred on day 63 following the initial vaccine or placebo injection. At a Boston site, the person donating was an adult of 18-55 years. With respect to this clone: Its antigen remains unidentified.

Study-level results: Quantification of TCR breadth and depth may have yielded underestimates of total T cell responses. The study found higher spike-specific TCR breadth in vaccine than placebo recipients.

Sequencing was performed on peripheral blood, taken in a trial of Ad26.COV2.S vaccine versus placebo. The chain couples TRBV5-4 to TRBJ1-4; D unresolved. This TCR came from a person between 18 and 65 years old who received the Ad26.COV2.S COVID-19 vaccine or a placebo. CDR3 sequence reads: CASSLRPTNEKLFF. CDR3 sequence (DNA): TGTGCCAGCAGCTTGAGGCCCACTAATGAAAAACTGTTTTTT.